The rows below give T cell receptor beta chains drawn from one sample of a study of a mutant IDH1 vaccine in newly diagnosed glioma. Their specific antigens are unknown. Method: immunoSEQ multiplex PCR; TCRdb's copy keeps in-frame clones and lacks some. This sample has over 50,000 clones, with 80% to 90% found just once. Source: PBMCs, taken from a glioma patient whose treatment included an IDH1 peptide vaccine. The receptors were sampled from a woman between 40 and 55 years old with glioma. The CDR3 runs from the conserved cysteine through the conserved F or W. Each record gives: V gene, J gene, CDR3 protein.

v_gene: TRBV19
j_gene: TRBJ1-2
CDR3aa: CASTKQGESYGYTF

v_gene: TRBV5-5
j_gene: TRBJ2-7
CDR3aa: CASSWGLAGAETYEQYF

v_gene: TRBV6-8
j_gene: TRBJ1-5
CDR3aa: CASGRAGINQPQHF

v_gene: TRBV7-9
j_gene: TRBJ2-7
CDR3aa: CASSPREGPYEQYF

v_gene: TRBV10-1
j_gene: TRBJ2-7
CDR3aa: CASSESTGLAEAREQYF

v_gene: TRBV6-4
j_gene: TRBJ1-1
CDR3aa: CAIKKDRRNTEAFF

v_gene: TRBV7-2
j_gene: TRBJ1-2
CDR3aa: CASSSSTGNYGYTF

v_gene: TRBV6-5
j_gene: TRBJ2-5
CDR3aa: CASHTSGGETQYF

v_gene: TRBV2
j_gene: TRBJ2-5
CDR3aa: CASRQESETQYF

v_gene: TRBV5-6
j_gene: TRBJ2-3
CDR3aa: CASSWGLQNTDTQYF

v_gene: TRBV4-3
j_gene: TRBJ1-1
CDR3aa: CASSPGTGGNTEAFF

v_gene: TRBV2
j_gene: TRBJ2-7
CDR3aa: CASSEAEWKGSYEQYF

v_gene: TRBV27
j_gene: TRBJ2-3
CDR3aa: CASTPLPTSTDTQYF

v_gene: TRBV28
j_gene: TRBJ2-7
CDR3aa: CAILTSSYEQYF

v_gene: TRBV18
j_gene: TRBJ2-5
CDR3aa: CASSKVSVKETQYF

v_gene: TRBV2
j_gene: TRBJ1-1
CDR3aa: CASTMDRLNTEAFF

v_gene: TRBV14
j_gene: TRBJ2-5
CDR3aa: CASSQVMGETQYF

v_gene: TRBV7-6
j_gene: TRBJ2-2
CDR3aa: CASSLGEWRTSGGELFF

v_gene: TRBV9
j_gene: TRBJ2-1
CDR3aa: CASSVEWAGWQFF

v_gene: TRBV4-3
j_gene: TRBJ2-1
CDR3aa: CASSQEDGNEQFF

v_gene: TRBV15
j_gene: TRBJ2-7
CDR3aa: CATSNYMEPYEQYF

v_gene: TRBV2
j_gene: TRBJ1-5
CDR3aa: CASSEGQGGNQPQHF

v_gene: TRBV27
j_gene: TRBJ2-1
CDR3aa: CASSPRNAAARDEQFF

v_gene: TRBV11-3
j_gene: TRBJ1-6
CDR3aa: CASSLEAPGGSYNSPLHF

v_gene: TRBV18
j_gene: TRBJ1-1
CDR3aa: CASSPDRLNTEAFF

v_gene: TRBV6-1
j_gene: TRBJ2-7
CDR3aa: CASSGWTGAYEQYF

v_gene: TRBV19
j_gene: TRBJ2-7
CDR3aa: CASTAGTGHYEQYF

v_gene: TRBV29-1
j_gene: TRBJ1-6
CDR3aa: CSVEIRDRGQGDSPLHF

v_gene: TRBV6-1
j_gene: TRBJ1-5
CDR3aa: CASVRVAGLNQPQHF

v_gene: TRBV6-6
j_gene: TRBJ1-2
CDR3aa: CASSYSADRTNYGYTF

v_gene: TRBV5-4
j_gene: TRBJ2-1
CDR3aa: CASSHPADGADNEQFF